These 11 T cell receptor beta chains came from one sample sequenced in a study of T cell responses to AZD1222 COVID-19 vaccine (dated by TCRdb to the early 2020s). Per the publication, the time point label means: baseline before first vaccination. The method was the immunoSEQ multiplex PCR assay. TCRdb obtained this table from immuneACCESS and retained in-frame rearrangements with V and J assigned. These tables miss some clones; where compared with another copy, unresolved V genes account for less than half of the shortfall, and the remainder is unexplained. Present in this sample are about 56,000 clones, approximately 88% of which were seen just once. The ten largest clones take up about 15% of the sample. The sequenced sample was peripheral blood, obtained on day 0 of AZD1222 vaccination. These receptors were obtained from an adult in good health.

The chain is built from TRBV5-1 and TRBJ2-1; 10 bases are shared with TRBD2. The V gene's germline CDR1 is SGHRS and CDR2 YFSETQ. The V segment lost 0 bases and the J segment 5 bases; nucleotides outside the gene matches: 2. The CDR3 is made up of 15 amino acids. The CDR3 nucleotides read TGCGCCAGCAGCTTGGTAGCGGGAGGAGACAATGAGCAGTTCTTC. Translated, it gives CASSLVAGGDNEQFF.

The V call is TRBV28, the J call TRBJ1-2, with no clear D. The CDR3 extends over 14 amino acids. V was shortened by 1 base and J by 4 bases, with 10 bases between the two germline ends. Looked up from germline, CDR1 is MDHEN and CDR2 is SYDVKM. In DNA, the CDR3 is TGTGCCAGCAGTTTATATTCGTCGGGCTATGGCTACACCTTC. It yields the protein CASSLYSSGYGYTF.

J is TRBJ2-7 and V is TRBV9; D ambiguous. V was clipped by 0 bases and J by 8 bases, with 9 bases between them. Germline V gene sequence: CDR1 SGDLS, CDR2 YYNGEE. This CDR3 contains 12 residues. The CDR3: CASSVEKGQQYF. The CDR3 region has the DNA TGTGCCAGCAGCGTAGAGAAAGGTCAGCAGTACTTC.

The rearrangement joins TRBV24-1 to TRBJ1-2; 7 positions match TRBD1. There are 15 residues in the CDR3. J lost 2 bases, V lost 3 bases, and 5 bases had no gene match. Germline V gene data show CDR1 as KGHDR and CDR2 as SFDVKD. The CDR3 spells CATSDAGQQNYGYTF. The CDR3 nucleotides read TGTGCCACCAGTGATGCGGGACAGCAGAACTATGGCTACACCTTC.

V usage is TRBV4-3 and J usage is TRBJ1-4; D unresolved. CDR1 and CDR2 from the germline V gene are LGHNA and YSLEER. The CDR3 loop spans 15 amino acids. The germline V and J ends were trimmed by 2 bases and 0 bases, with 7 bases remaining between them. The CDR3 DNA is TGCGCCAGCAGCCAAACAGCTGCAACTAATGAAAAACTGTTTTTT. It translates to CASSQTAATNEKLFF.

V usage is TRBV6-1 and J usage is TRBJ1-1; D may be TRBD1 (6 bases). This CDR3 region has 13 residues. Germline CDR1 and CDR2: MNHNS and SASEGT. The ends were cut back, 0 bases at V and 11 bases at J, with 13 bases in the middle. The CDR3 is CASSEARYRDAFF. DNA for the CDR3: TGTGCCAGCAGTGAAGCGCGGTACAGGGACGCTTTCTTT.

CDR3 protein: CASDHSYEQYF. The CDR3, as DNA: TGTGCCAGCGACCACTCCTACGAGCAGTACTTC. This sequence joins TRBV11-1 and TRBJ2-7; D unresolved. This CDR3 spans 11 amino acids. CDR1 is SGHAT, CDR2 FQDESV, per germline (reference sequence). Deletions cut 8 bases from V and 0 bases from J, with 5 bases between.

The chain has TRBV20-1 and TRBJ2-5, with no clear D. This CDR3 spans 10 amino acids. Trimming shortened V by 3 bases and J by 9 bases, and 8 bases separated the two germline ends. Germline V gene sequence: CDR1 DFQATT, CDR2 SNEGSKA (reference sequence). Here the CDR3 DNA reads TGCAGTGCTAGGACCCAGGCCCAGTACTTC. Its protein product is CSARTQAQYF.

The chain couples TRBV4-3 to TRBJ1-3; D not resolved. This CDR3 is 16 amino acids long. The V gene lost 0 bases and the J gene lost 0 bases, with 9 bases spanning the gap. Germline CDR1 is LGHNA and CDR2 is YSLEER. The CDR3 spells CASSQDAPVSGNTIYF. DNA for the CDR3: TGCGCCAGCAGCCAAGATGCCCCCGTCTCTGGAAACACCATATATTTT.

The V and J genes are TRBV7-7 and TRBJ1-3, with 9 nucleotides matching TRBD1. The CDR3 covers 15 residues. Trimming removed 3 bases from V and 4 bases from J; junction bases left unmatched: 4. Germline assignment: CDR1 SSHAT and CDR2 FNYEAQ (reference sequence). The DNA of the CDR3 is TGTGCCAGCAGCTTGAGACAGGGGGGAGGAAACACCATATATTTT. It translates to CASSLRQGGGNTIYF.

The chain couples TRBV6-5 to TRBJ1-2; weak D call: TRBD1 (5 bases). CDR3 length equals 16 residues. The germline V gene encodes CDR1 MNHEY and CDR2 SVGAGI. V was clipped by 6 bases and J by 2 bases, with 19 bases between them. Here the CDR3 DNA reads TGTGCCAGCAGATACACAGGCGCCGGGAAAAACTATGGCTACACCTTC. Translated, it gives CASRYTGAGKNYGYTF.